This T cell receptor beta chain originates from a study of blood T cell repertoires in COVID-19. The wider study: Sources were T cells, B-cell-depleted T cells, or PBMCs; the material itself was cDNA or gDNA.

Repertoires were generated with immunoSEQ multiplex PCR, while TCRdb's copy carries only in-frame clones and drops some. The sample records approximately 97,000 clones, roughly 87% being singletons. Patients in Seattle were enrolled during active infection, then followed longitudinally. Germline V gives CDR1 SGHDT, CDR2 YYEEEE. This CDR3 has 15 amino acids. Germline trimming cut 2 bases from V and 4 bases from J; bases unmatched to any gene: 7. This sequence originates from a woman aged 45-65 years with COVID-19, enrolled during active disease. The chain recombines TRBV5-6 with TRBJ2-7; TRBD2 matches 9 bases. The sample consisted of peripheral blood. This chain's CDR3 is CASSFGRGGLYEQYF. In DNA, the CDR3 is TGTGCCAGCAGCTTTGGGCGGGGGGGCTTGTACGAGCAGTACTTC.